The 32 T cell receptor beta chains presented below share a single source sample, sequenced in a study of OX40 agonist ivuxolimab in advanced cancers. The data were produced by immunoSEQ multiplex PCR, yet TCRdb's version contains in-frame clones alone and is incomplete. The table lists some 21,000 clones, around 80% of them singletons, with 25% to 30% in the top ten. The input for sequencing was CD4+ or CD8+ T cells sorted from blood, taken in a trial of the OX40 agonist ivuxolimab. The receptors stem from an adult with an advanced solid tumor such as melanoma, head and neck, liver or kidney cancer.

CDR3 in DNA: TGTGCCAGCAGTGAAGGGACAGCCCCAGAGCATGGCTACACCTTC. It is translated as CASSEGTAPEHGYTF. The rearrangement links TRBV2 to TRBJ1-2, with D maybe TRBD1 (6 bases). Germline V CDR1 and CDR2: SNHLY, FYNNEI. The V gene lost 1 base and the J gene lost 6 bases, with 15 bases spanning the gap. The CDR3 loop spans 15 amino acids.

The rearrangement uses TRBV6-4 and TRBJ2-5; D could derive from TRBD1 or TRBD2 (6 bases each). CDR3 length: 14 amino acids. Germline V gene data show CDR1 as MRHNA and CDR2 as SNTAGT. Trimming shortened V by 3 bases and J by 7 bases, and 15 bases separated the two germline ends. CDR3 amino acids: CASSEDGGMGTQYF. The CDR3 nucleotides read TGTGCCAGCAGTGAGGACGGGGGCATGGGGACCCAGTACTTC.

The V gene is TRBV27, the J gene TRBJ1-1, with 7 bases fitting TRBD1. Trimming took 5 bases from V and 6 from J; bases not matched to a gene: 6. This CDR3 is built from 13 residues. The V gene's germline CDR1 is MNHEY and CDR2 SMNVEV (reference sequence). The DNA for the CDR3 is TGTGCCAGCAGTATACAGGGGATCCCTGAAGCTTTCTTT. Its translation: CASSIQGIPEAFF.

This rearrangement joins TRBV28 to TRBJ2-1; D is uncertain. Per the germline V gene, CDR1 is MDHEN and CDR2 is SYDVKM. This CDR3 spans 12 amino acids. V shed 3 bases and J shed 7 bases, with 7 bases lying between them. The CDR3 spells CASSLAVNEQFF. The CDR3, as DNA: TGTGCCAGCAGTTTGGCAGTGAATGAGCAGTTCTTC. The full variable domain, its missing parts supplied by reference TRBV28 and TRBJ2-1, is DVKVTQSSRYLVKRTGEKVFLECVQDMDHENMFWYRQDPGLGLRLIYFSYDVKMKEKGDIPEGYSVSREKKERFSLILESASTNQTSMYLCASSLAVNEQFFGPGTRLTVL.

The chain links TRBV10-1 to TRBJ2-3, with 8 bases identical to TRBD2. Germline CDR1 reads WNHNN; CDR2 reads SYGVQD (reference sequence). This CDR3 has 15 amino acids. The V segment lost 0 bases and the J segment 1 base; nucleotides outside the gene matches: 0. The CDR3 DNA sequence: TGCGCCAGCAGTGAGTCGGGACTAGGCACAGATACGCAGTATTTT. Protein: CASSESGLGTDTQYF.

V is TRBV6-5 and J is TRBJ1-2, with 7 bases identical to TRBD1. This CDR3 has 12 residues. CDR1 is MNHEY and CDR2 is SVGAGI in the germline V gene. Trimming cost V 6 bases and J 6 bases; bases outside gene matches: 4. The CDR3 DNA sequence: TGTGCCAGCAGGAGTCAGGGGGATGGCTACACCTTC. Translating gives CASRSQGDGYTF.

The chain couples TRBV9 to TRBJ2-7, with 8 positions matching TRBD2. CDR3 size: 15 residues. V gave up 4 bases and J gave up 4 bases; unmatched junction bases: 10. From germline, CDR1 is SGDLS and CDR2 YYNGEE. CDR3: CASSPRTSPSYEQYF. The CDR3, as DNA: TGTGCCAGCAGCCCTCGGACTAGCCCCTCTTACGAGCAGTACTTC.

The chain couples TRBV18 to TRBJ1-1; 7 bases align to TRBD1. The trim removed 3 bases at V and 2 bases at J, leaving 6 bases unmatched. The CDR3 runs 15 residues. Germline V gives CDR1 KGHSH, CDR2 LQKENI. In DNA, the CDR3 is TGTGCCAGCTCACCTAACACAGGGGTTAACACTGAAGCTTTCTTT. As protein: CASSPNTGVNTEAFF.

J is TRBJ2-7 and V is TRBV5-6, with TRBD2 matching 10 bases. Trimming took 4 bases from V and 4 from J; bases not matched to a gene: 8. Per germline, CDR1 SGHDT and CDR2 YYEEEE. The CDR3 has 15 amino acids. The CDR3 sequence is CASSARSSGRYEQYF. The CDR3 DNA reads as TGTGCCAGCAGCGCCCGGTCTAGCGGGAGATACGAGCAGTACTTC.

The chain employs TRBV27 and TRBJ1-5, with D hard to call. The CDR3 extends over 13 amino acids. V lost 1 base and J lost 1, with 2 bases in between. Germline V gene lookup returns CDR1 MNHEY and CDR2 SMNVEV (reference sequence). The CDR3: CASSLWSNQPQHF. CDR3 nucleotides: TGTGCCAGCAGTTTATGGAGCAATCAGCCCCAGCATTTT.

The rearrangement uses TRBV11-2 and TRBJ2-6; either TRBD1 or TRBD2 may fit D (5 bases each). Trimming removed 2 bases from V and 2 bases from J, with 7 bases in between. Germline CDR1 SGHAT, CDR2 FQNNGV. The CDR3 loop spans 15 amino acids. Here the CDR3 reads CASSLKGPGANVLTF. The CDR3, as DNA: TGTGCCAGCAGCTTAAAGGGACCTGGGGCCAACGTCCTGACTTTC.

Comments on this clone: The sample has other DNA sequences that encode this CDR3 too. The CDR3 nucleotides read TGTGCCAGCAGTTCGGGACAGTCGAACACTGAAGCTTTCTTT. It translates to CASSSGQSNTEAFF. The V and J genes are TRBV27 and TRBJ1-1; 7 bases agree with TRBD1. CDR1 is MNHEY, CDR2 SMNVEV, per germline (reference sequence). V was pared by 4 bases and J by 1 base, with 3 bases of the junction left unmatched. This CDR3 spans 14 amino acids.

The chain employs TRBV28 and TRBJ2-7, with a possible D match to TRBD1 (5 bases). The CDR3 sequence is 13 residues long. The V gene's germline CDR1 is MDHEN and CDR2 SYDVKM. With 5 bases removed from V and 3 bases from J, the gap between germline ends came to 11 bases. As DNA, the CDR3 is TGTGCCAGCAGTATCAGGGTCAACTACGAGCAGTACTTC. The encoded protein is CASSIRVNYEQYF.

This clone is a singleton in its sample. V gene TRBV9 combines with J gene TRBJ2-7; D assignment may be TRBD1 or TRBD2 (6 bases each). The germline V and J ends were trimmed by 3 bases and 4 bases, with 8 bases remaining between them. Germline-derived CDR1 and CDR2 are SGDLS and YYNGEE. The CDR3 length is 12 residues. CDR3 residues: CASSEGGYEQYF. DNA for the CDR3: TGTGCCAGCAGCGAGGGGGGTTACGAGCAGTACTTC.

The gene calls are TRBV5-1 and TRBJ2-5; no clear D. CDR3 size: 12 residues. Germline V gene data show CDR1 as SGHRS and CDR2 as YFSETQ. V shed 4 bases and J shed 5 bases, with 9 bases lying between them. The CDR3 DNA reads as TGCGCCAGCAGCAGACCGGAGGAGACCCAGTACTTC. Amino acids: CASSRPEETQYF.

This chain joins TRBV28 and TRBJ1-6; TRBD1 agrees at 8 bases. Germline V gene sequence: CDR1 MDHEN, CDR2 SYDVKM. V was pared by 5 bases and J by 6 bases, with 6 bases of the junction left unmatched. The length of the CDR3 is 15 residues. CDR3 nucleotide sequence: TGTGCCAGCAGTCTTCTCACAGGGGGTAATTCACCCCTCCACTTT. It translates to CASSLLTGGNSPLHF.

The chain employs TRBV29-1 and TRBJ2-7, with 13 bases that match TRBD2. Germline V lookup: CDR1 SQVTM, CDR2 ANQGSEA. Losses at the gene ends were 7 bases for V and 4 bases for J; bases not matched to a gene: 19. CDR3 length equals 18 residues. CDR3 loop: CSATDVGAGTSGIYEQYF. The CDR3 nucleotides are TGCAGCGCAACGGACGTGGGGGCAGGGACTAGCGGGATTTACGAGCAGTACTTC.

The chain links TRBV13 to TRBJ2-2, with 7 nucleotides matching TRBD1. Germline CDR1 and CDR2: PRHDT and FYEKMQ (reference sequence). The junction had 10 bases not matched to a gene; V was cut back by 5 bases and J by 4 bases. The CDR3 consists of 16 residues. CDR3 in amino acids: CASSAKGARGTGELFF. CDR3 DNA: TGTGCCAGCAGCGCAAAGGGGGCGAGGGGCACCGGGGAGCTGTTTTTT.

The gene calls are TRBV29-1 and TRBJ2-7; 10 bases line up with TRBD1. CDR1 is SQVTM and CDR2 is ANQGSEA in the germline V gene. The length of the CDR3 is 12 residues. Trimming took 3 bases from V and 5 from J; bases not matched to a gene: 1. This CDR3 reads CSVEDRGNEQYF. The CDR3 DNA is TGCAGCGTTGAGGACAGGGGGAACGAGCAGTACTTC.

The CDR3 loop is CASSPPTGELFF. The CDR3 bases are TGTGCCAGCAGCCCCCCCACCGGGGAGCTGTTTTTT. The chain carries TRBV11-3 and TRBJ2-2; D uncertain. Trimming shortened V by 5 bases and J by 4 bases, and 5 bases separated the two germline ends. Germline assignment: CDR1 SGHNT and CDR2 YENEEA. The CDR3 runs to 12 residues.

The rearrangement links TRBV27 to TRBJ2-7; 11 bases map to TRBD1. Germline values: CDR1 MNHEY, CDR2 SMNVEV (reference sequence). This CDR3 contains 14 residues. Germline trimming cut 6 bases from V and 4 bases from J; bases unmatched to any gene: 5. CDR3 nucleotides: TGTGCCAGCAGCGCCGGGACAGGGGGGTACGAGCAGTACTTC. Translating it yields CASSAGTGGYEQYF.

In nucleotides, the CDR3 is TGTGCCAGCAGTTGGGACAGCGACCTCCTTAGCGAGCAGTACTTC. Translated, it gives CASSWDSDLLSEQYF. The V call is TRBV6-5, the J call TRBJ2-7; 7 bases fit TRBD1. The CDR3 covers 15 residues. V shed 4 bases and J 6 bases; nucleotides not matched to a gene: 12. CDR1 is MNHEY, CDR2 SVGAGI, per germline.

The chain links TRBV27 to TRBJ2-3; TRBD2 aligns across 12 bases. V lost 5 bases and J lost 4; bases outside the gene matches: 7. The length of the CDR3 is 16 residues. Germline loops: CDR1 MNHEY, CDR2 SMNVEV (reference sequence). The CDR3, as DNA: TGTGCCAGCAGTCCTGTACTAGCGGGAGGTGCAGATACGCAGTATTTT. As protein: CASSPVLAGGADTQYF.

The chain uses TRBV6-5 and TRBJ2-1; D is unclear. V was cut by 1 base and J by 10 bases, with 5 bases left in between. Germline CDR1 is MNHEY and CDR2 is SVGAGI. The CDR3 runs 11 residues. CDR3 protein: CASSYLQEQFF. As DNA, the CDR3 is TGTGCCAGCAGTTACTTGCAAGAGCAGTTCTTC.

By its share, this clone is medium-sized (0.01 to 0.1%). CDR3 residues: CASRYIRTGDGHF. CDR3 DNA: TGTGCCAGCAGATACATACGGACAGGGGACGGGCATTTT. This chain uses TRBV6-5 with TRBJ1-5, with 9 nucleotides matching TRBD1. This CDR3 spans 13 amino acids. J gave up 15 bases and V 6 bases, and 12 bases lay outside the gene matches. Germline V gives CDR1 MNHEY, CDR2 SVGAGI.

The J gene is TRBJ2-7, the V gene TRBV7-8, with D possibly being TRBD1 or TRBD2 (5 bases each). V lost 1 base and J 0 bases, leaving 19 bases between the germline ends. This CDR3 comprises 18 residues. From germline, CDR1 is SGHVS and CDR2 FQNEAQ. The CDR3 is CASSLETAADSYSYEQYF. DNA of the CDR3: TGTGCCAGCAGCTTAGAGACAGCCGCGGACTCCTACTCCTACGAGCAGTACTTC.

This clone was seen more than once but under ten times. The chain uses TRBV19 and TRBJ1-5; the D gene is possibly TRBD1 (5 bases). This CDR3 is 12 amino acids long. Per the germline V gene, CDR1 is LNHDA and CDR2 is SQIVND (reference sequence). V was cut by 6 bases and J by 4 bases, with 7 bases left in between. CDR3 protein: CASSQGNQPQHF. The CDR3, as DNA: TGTGCCAGTAGCCAGGGAAATCAGCCCCAGCATTTT. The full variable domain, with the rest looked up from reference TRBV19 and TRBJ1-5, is DGGITQSPKYLFRKEGQNVTLSCEQNLNHDAMYWYRQDPGQGLRLIYYSQIVNDFQKGDIAEGYSVSREKKESFPLTVTSAQKNPTAFYLCASSQGNQPQHFGDGTRLSIL.

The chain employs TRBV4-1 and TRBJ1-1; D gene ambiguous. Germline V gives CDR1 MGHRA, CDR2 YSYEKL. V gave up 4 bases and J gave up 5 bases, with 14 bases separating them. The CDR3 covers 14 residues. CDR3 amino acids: CASSLTPGGTEAFF. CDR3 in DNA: TGCGCCAGCAGCCTTACTCCAGGTGGGACTGAAGCTTTCTTT.

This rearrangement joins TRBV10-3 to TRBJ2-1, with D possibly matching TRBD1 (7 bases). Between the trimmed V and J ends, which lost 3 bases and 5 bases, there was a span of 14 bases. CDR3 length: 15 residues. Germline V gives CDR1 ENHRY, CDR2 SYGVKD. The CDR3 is CAISDGGDSNNEQFF. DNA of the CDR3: TGTGCCATCAGTGACGGCGGGGACAGCAACAATGAGCAGTTCTTC.

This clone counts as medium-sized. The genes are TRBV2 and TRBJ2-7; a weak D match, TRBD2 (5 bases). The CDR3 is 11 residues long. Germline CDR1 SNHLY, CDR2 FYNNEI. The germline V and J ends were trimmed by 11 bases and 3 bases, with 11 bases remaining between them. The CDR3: CAGGSGYEQYF. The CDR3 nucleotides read TGTGCCGGTGGGAGTGGCTACGAGCAGTACTTC.

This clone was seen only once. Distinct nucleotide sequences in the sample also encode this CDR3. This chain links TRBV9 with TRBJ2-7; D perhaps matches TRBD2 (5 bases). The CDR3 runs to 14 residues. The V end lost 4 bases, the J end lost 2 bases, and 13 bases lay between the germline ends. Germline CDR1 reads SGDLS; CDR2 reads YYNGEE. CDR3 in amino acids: CASSPRTATYEQYF. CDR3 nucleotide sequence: TGTGCCAGCAGCCCACGGACTGCCACCTACGAGCAGTACTTC.

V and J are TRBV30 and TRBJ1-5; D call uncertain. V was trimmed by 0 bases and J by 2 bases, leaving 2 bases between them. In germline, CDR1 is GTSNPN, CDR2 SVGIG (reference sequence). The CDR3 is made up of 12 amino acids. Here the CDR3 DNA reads TGTGCCTGGAGTGTGGGCAATCAGCCCCAGCATTTT. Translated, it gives CAWSVGNQPQHF.